These 10 T cell receptor beta chains were all obtained from the same sample, sequenced in a study of T cell responses to AZD1222 COVID-19 vaccine. Generated by immunoSEQ multiplex PCR, the TCRdb table keeps only in-frame clones and is missing some. The data hold about 100,000 clones, with roughly 90% observed a single time. The sample in question was peripheral blood, obtained on day 0 of AZD1222 vaccination. The receptors shown here come from an adult in good health.

This clone has a single count. The rearrangement uses TRBV19 and TRBJ2-2, with a possible D match to TRBD2 (6 bases). CDR3 size: 15 residues. Germline V gene lookup returns CDR1 LNHDA and CDR2 SQIVND (reference sequence). Trimming left V 2 bases short and J 3 bases short, with 10 bases between. In DNA form, the CDR3 reads TGTGCCAGTAGTATAAGGAGGGTAGACACCGGGGAGCTGTTTTTT. It translates to CASSIRRVDTGELFF.

The V call is TRBV5-5, the J call TRBJ1-3; possibly TRBD1 for D (5 bases). This CDR3 comprises 16 residues. V lost 3 bases and J lost 0, with 13 bases in between. The germline gives CDR1 SGHKS, CDR2 YYEKEE (reference sequence). Here the CDR3 reads CASSSVEGPSGNTIYF. In DNA form, the CDR3 reads TGTGCCAGCAGCTCGGTGGAGGGACCCTCTGGAAACACCATATATTTT.

The V gene is TRBV28, the J gene TRBJ2-7; no clear D gene. V was shortened by 6 bases and J by 9 bases, with 21 bases between the two germline ends. Germline V gene data show CDR1 as MDHEN and CDR2 as SYDVKM. CDR3 length equals 14 residues. CDR3 amino acids: CASSFPDTHPGQYF. The CDR3 DNA is TGTGCCAGCAGCTTCCCCGACACCCACCCCGGGCAGTACTTC.

CDR3: CASSFGLATYNEQFF. Here the CDR3 DNA reads TGTGCCAGCAGCTTCGGACTAGCGACCTACAATGAGCAGTTCTTC. This rearrangement joins TRBV7-3 to TRBJ2-1; TRBD2 matches at 9 bases. The V and J ends lost 3 bases and 2 bases, in that order; junction bases with no gene match: 2. Per the germline V gene, CDR1 is SGHTA and CDR2 is FQGTGA. The CDR3 totals 15 residues.

V usage is TRBV7-9 and J usage is TRBJ2-7; D unclear. Trimming removed 2 bases from V and 0 bases from J, with 8 bases in between. Germline CDR1 SEHNR, CDR2 FQNEAQ (reference sequence). CDR3 length equals 14 residues. DNA for the CDR3: TGTGCCAGCAGCTTATCGGCGAGCTCCTACGAGCAGTACTTC. Its protein is CASSLSASSYEQYF. Full variable domain (missing parts from reference TRBV7-9 and TRBJ2-7): DTGVSQNPRHKITKRGQNVTFRCDPISEHNRLYWYRQTLGQGPEFLTYFQNEAQLEKSRLLSDRFSAERPKGSFSTLEIQRTEQGDSAMYLCASSLSASSYEQYFGPGTRLTVT.

V and J are TRBV18 and TRBJ2-6; 8 nucleotides agree with TRBD1. The CDR3 consists of 18 residues. Germline lookup yields CDR1 KGHSH and CDR2 LQKENI. The J segment lost 0 bases and the V segment lost 0 bases, leaving 4 bases of the junction unmatched. In nucleotides, the CDR3 is TGTGCCAGCTCACCACCGGCAGGGGGCCACTCTGGGGCCAACGTCCTGACTTTC. Its protein product is CASSPPAGGHSGANVLTF.

In DNA, the CDR3 is TGTGCCAGCAGCCTCCCCGGGGGAGCAGATACGCAGTATTTT. Protein product: CASSLPGGADTQYF. This chain links TRBV21-1 with TRBJ2-3; the table's D call of TRBD2 was not tested on the DNA. TRBV21-1 is recorded as a pseudogene. The CDR3 runs 14 residues.

The rearrangement uses TRBV4-1 and TRBJ1-2, with D unclear. The CDR3 length is 15 residues. V lost 0 bases to trimming and J lost 2 bases, with 10 bases between them. Germline loops: CDR1 MGHRA, CDR2 YSYEKL. This CDR3 is CASSQDSSGNYGYTF. The CDR3 bases are TGCGCCAGCAGCCAAGATTCATCCGGAAACTATGGCTACACCTTC.

CDR3 nucleotides: TGTGCCAGCAGCTCAGACGGCCCCTATGGGGAAAAACTGTTTTTT. Encoded protein: CASSSDGPYGEKLFF. J is TRBJ1-4 and V is TRBV6-5; D unclear. V lost 6 bases and J 8 bases, leaving 19 bases between the germline ends. There are 15 residues in the CDR3. Germline CDR1 and CDR2: MNHEY and SVGAGI.

This sequence joins TRBV19 and TRBJ1-6, with D perhaps TRBD1 (6 bases). Between the trimmed V and J ends, which lost 11 bases and 5 bases, there was a span of 16 bases. Germline assignment: CDR1 LNHDA and CDR2 SQIVND (reference sequence). The CDR3 is made up of 14 amino acids. Written as DNA, the CDR3 is TGTGCCTGTCAAGGGGACATGAATAATTCACCCCTCCACTTT. Translated: CACQGDMNNSPLHF.